Each of the 9 T cell receptor beta chains below was sequenced from the same sample in a study of OX40 agonist ivuxolimab in advanced cancers. Sequenced by immunoSEQ multiplex PCR; TCRdb stores in-frame clones only, minus some. This sample yields tens of thousands of clones, of which approximately 91% are seen a single time; around 0.75% belongs to the top ten. The specimen was CD4+ or CD8+ T cells sorted from blood, collected in a trial of the OX40 agonist ivuxolimab. Every receptor here comes from an adult with an advanced solid tumor such as melanoma, head and neck, liver or kidney cancer.

This rearrangement joins TRBV18 to TRBJ2-1; TRBD2 matches 11 bases. The CDR3 is made up of 17 amino acids. Germline CDR1 KGHSH, CDR2 LQKENI. Unmatched junction bases numbered 3, after V lost 0 bases and J lost 2 bases. The CDR3: CASSPPLTSGTYNEQFF. CDR3 nucleotide sequence: TGTGCCAGCTCACCACCCCTGACTAGCGGGACCTACAATGAGCAGTTCTTC.

This clone was detected once. The chain combines TRBV28 with TRBJ2-7; D is unresolved. V was trimmed by 6 bases and J by 0 bases, leaving 6 bases between them. This CDR3 has 12 amino acids. CDR1 MDHEN and CDR2 SYDVKM come from the germline V gene. The CDR3 here is CASSPPSYEQYF. The CDR3 DNA reads TGTGCCAGCAGCCCTCCCTCCTACGAGCAGTACTTC.

V is TRBV7-3 and J is TRBJ2-3; TRBD2 agrees at 9 bases. The trim removed 10 bases at V and 2 bases at J, leaving 19 bases unmatched. The CDR3 length is 18 residues. The germline V gene encodes CDR1 SGHTA and CDR2 FQGTGA. CDR3 bases: TGTGCCACGTTGTTCGGGAAGAGGCGGGAGGGCCTCACAGATACGCAGTATTTT. Translated, it gives CATLFGKRREGLTDTQYF. Filled out from reference TRBV7-3 and TRBJ2-3, the complete variable domain reads GAGVSQTPSNKVTEKGKYVELRCDPISGHTALYWYRQSLGQGPEFLIYFQGTGAADDSGLPNDRFFAVRPEGSVSTLKIQRTERGDSAVYLCATLFGKRREGLTDTQYFGPGTRLTVL.

The chain links TRBV7-2 to TRBJ1-6; a possible D gene is TRBD1 (5 bases). V lost 5 bases and J 7 bases, leaving 15 bases between the germline ends. This CDR3 spans 15 amino acids. The germline gives CDR1 SGHTA, CDR2 FQGNSA. The CDR3 region has the DNA TGTGCCAGCAGCCTACGGGGACGGGAAAATTCACCCCTCCACTTT. Translated, it gives CASSLRGRENSPLHF.

The V gene is TRBV9, the J gene TRBJ1-2; D might be TRBD1 (5 bases). This CDR3 spans 16 amino acids. V shed 2 bases and J shed 1 base, with 15 bases lying between them. CDR1 and CDR2 from the germline V gene are SGDLS and YYNGEE. CDR3 nucleotide sequence: TGTGCCAGCAGCGTGTCAGGGTCCCGGTTTAACTATGGCTACACCTTC. Translated, it gives CASSVSGSRFNYGYTF.

This clone has just one count. The rearrangement uses TRBV19 and TRBJ2-5, with TRBD1 as a possible D gene (6 bases). Germline CDR1 reads LNHDA; CDR2 reads SQIVND (reference sequence). Trimming stripped 6 bases from V and 3 bases from J, with 11 bases between. The CDR3 covers 13 residues. CDR3 protein: CASSAGVKETQYF. The CDR3 bases are TGTGCCAGTAGCGCAGGGGTGAAAGAGACCCAGTACTTC.

The rearrangement links TRBV5-5 to TRBJ2-7, with TRBD2 identical over 8 bases. The CDR3 covers 15 residues. The germline V gene encodes CDR1 SGHKS and CDR2 YYEKEE (reference sequence). V dropped 2 bases and J dropped 0; count of bases not matched to a gene: 4. The CDR3 nucleotides read TGTGCCAGCAGCTTATCCGGGACTAGCTCCTACGAGCAGTACTTC. Translated: CASSLSGTSSYEQYF.

The chain is built from TRBV6-5 and TRBJ1-2; unclear D gene. Trimming stripped 0 bases from V and 5 bases from J, with 13 bases between. CDR3 length: 15 amino acids. Germline V CDR1 and CDR2: MNHEY, SVGAGI. The CDR3: CASSYSTGGVYGYTF. CDR3 DNA: TGTGCCAGCAGTTACTCGACGGGAGGCGTATATGGCTACACCTTC.

The chain recombines TRBV18 with TRBJ2-1; 16 bases agree with TRBD2. Germline V gene data show CDR1 as KGHSH and CDR2 as LQKENI. The CDR3 loop spans 18 amino acids. After removal of 0 bases from V and 9 bases from J, the junction contained 8 bases not matched to a gene. The CDR3 sequence is CASSPPELGTSGRGEQFF. The CDR3 region has the DNA TGTGCCAGCTCACCACCTGAGCTAGGGACTAGCGGGAGGGGTGAGCAGTTCTTC.